The 5 T cell receptor beta chains in this list originate from one sample, sequenced in a study of OX40 agonist ivuxolimab in advanced cancers. Library preparation employed the immunoSEQ multiplex PCR assay. The immuneACCESS repertoire file appears here via TCRdb, limited to in-frame rearrangements. These files lack a portion of the clones; in checked studies, under half of the deficit traces to unresolved V genes, and the cause of the others is not known. This sample lists roughly 93,000 clones; about 80% were detected once. In total, the top ten clones hold around 5.9% of the sample. This sample comprised CD4+ or CD8+ T cells sorted from blood, obtained in a trial of the OX40 agonist ivuxolimab. These receptors were obtained from an adult with an advanced solid tumor such as melanoma, head and neck, liver or kidney cancer.

This clone was counted between two and nine times. CDR3 nucleotide sequence: TGCGCCAGCAGCTTGAGGGGGTTCCACAATGAGCAGTTCTTC. Amino acid sequence: CASSLRGFHNEQFF. The chain couples TRBV5-1 to TRBJ2-1; weak D call: TRBD1 (6 bases). The germline gives CDR1 SGHRS, CDR2 YFSETQ. The length of the CDR3 is 14 residues. V was trimmed by 1 base and J by 5 bases, leaving 10 bases between them.

The gene calls are TRBV7-9 and TRBJ1-2, with 10 bases lining up with TRBD1. The CDR3 contains 14 residues. CDR1 and CDR2 from the germline V gene are SEHNR and FQNEAQ (reference sequence). Trimming cost V 5 bases and J 8 bases; bases outside gene matches: 8. In DNA, the CDR3 is TGTGCCAGCAGCCCCCGACAGGGGGCAGGGGGCTACACCTTC. The encoded protein is CASSPRQGAGGYTF. The whole variable domain, remainder taken from reference TRBV7-9 and TRBJ1-2, is DTGVSQNPRHKITKRGQNVTFRCDPISEHNRLYWYRQTLGQGPEFLTYFQNEAQLEKSRLLSDRFSAERPKGSFSTLEIQRTEQGDSAMYLCASSPRQGAGGYTFGSGTRLTVV.

The genes are TRBV28 and TRBJ1-5; D is unclear. The CDR3 is made up of 16 amino acids. V was trimmed by 10 bases and J by 1 base, leaving 20 bases between them. Germline V CDR1 and CDR2: MDHEN, SYDVKM. The CDR3 region is CATLGGMKMSNQPQHF. Here the CDR3 DNA reads TGTGCCACCCTAGGCGGGATGAAGATGAGCAATCAGCCCCAGCATTTT.

The rearrangement joins TRBV9 to TRBJ2-5; 8 bases match TRBD2. TRBJ2-7 matches the DNA end more closely, so the J call is doubtful. The CDR3 is 16 amino acids. CDR1 is SGDLS and CDR2 is YYNGEE in the germline V gene. CDR3 residues: CASSPLPSGPPYEQYF. CDR3 nucleotide sequence: TGTGCCAGCAGCCCCCTTCCTAGCGGGCCCCCCTACGAGCAGTACTTC.

The V gene is TRBV6-9, the J gene TRBJ1-3; unclear D gene. Germline values: CDR1 MNHGY, CDR2 SVAAGI. This CDR3 has 15 residues. Trimming took 0 bases from V and 0 from J, leaving 6 bases between them. The CDR3 region has the DNA TGTGCCAGCAGTTATTCGGCGGCCTCTGGAAACACCATATATTTT. It specifies CASSYSAASGNTIYF.